This T cell receptor beta chain was obtained from a study of cytomegalovirus exposure and HLA in healthy donors. The PCR used 60 Vbeta and 13 Jbeta primers. The repertoire was sequenced with immunoSEQ multiplex PCR; TCRdb's copy has only in-frame clones and lacks some. The table has more than 90,000 clones, roughly 70% seen once. Overall study findings and caveats: Prior analysis indicated that the majority of TCR beta V segments exhibited productivity approximately 90% or approximately 30% of the time.

Donors were ostensibly healthy at sampling, although undocumented immune exposures were probable. Of note for this clone: Its antigen is still unknown.

Sequencing was performed on PBMCs. This TCR came from a man in his fifties in good health and CMV-seronegative.

As DNA, the CDR3 is TGTGCCTGGAAAGAGCTTTCCTACGAGCAGTACTTC. Protein: CAWKELSYEQYF. The V call is TRBV30, the J call TRBJ2-5; D unresolved. The DNA end lines up better with TRBJ2-7; the J call may be wrong. This CDR3 spans 12 amino acids. CDR1 GTSNPN and CDR2 SVGIG come from the germline V gene (reference sequence).